Sequencing of this T cell receptor beta chain was carried out in a study of OX40 agonist ivuxolimab in advanced cancers. The overall study: In this trial design, patients received ivuxolimab intravenously at 0.01 to 10 mg/kg every 2 weeks. Study-wide results and caveats: The authors did not determine the antigen specificity of the expanded peripheral T cells.

Sequencing was performed with immunoSEQ multiplex PCR; in TCRdb, only in-frame clones are kept and a portion is missing. The sample has over 70,000 clones, over 80% seen once. This CDR3 spans 15 amino acids. The germline V and J ends were trimmed by 8 bases and 2 bases, with 17 bases remaining between them. In the case of this clone: Antigen unknown.

This clonotype was sampled from an adult with an advanced solid tumor such as melanoma, head and neck, liver or kidney cancer. The chain is built from TRBV5-3 and TRBJ1-5; D call uncertain. TRBV5-3 is treated as an ORF (open reading frame) with a function not yet certain. The source was CD4+ or CD8+ T cells sorted from blood, collected in a trial of the OX40 agonist ivuxolimab. The CDR3 bases are TGTGCCAGCAGCCAAGCAACTTTCCGCAATCAGCCCCAGCATTTT. Residues: CASSQATFRNQPQHF.